This T cell receptor (beta chain) was retrieved from a study of identical twins. TCRdb called the 5' RACE reads again in MiXCR, with one record for every CDR3 protein. The data show more than 200,000 distinct CDR3 sequences, around 15% seen once. Germline CDR1 reads SNHLY; CDR2 reads FYNNEI. CDR3 length: 13 residues. The sample holds one count of this clonotype. The junction departs from germline at one end; a sequencing error may be responsible. The receptor comes from a woman aged 18-35 years in good health. The sequencing input was memory (CD45RO+) T cells sorted from blood. This chain uses TRBV2 with TRBJ1-1, with no clear D. CDR3 nucleotides: TGTGTCAGCTCGGGCCACCGGGACACTGAAGCTTTCTTT. It codes for CVSSGHRDTEAFF.